The clone carrying this T cell receptor (beta chain) was seen a handful of times. This entry comes from a study of T cells in narcolepsy. Generated by immunoSEQ multiplex PCR, the TCRdb table keeps only in-frame clones and is missing some. Found here are under 20,000 clones, 85% to 90% of them singletons; the top ten hold approximately 0.66%. Trimming removed 2 bases at V and 1 base at J, with 10 bases between. CDR3 length: 14 amino acids. Germline CDR1 GTSNPN, CDR2 SVGIG (reference sequence). This receptor was identified in a human donor in good health. The genes are TRBV30 and TRBJ2-3; no reliable D call. Source material: memory (CD45RA-) CD4+ T cells from blood. DNA for the CDR3: TGTGCCTGGAGTTTCATTCTAGGCACAGATACGCAGTATTTT. It yields the protein CAWSFILGTDTQYF.